The 9 T cell receptor beta chains reported below all come from one sample, sequenced in a study of T-cell reconstitution after alpha-beta-depleted transplantation in children. Unique molecular identifiers were used in preparing the TCRbeta library. TCRdb reanalysed the PCR reads using MiXCR and keeps one entry per CDR3 protein. The table includes over 200,000 distinct CDR3 sequences, about a tenth detected once. Sample: PBMCs, taken before TCRalphabeta/CD19-depleted stem cell transplant. The receptors shown here come from a child in the first two years of life with acute myeloid leukemia, due to receive a stem cell transplant.

This clonotype was seen repeatedly, ten times or more. This rearrangement joins TRBV20-1 to TRBJ2-1; 8 nucleotides agree with TRBD2. Germline CDR1 is DFQATT and CDR2 is SNEGSKA (reference sequence). The CDR3 loop spans 12 amino acids. J lost 9 bases, V lost 3 bases, and 4 bases had no gene match. CDR3 DNA: TGCAGTGCTAGTTCAGCGGGAGTTGAGCAGTTCTTC. Translated, it gives CSASSAGVEQFF.

In this sample, this clonotype turned up many times. The chain carries TRBV20-1 and TRBJ1-2, with D unresolved. This CDR3 comprises 15 residues. V was shortened by 1 base and J by 1 base, with 13 bases between the two germline ends. Germline V gene lookup returns CDR1 DFQATT and CDR2 SNEGSKA (reference sequence). The CDR3 region has the DNA TGCAGTGCTAGAGCTAACAGAGGGAATAACTATGGCTACACCTTC. Protein: CSARANRGNNYGYTF.

This clonotype was seen at least ten times. This chain connects TRBV7-6 to TRBJ2-1; 7 bases match TRBD1. V gave up 4 bases and J gave up 4 bases; unmatched junction bases: 4. Germline assignment: CDR1 SGHVS and CDR2 FNYEAQ. The CDR3 extends over 14 amino acids. DNA of the CDR3: TGTGCCAGCAGCTCTCGACAGGGTTACAATGAGCAGTTCTTC. This encodes CASSSRQGYNEQFF.

The table lists this clonotype with many counts. The chain carries TRBV20-1 and TRBJ2-3; D gene uncertain. CDR3 length: 10 amino acids. CDR1 DFQATT and CDR2 SNEGSKA come from the germline V gene (reference sequence). V dropped 7 bases and J dropped 2 bases, with 4 bases sitting between them. CDR3 sequence: CSVHTDTQYF. The CDR3 DNA reads as TGCAGTGTCCACACAGATACGCAGTATTTT.

This clonotype was seen more than once but under ten times. The chain joins TRBV27 to TRBJ1-1; maybe TRBD1 (5 bases). CDR1 is MNHEY and CDR2 is SMNVEV in the germline V gene (reference sequence). The CDR3 consists of 14 residues. V lost 0 bases to trimming and J lost 3 bases, with 8 bases between them. Written as DNA, the CDR3 is TGTGCCAGCAGTTTATCAGGGGCAGACACTGAAGCTTTCTTT. It translates to CASSLSGADTEAFF.

This clonotype came up a few times. The chain has TRBV27 and TRBJ2-1; perhaps TRBD1 as D (6 bases). CDR1 is MNHEY, CDR2 SMNVEV, per germline (reference sequence). The CDR3 loop spans 14 amino acids. V was trimmed by 2 bases and J by 8 bases, leaving 13 bases between them. In DNA, the CDR3 is TGTGCCAGCAGTTTAGTGGACAGCTCCCATGAGCAGTTCTTC. Protein sequence: CASSLVDSSHEQFF.

In the case of this clonotype: A much larger clone differs by one base, so this may be a read error. The chain is built from TRBV18 and TRBJ2-7, with D unresolved. Per germline, CDR1 KGHSH and CDR2 LQKENI. This CDR3 has 15 residues. CDR3 protein: CAGSPIETGGSEQYF. In DNA form, the CDR3 reads TGTGCCGGCTCACCTATAGAGACGGGCGGATCCGAGCAGTACTTC.

At least ten counts were recorded for this clonotype. The chain employs TRBV7-9 and TRBJ2-3, with TRBD2 matching 7 bases. The CDR3 has 16 amino acids. Germline lookup yields CDR1 SEHNR and CDR2 FQNEAQ (reference sequence). The V and J ends lost 5 bases and 2 bases, in that order; junction bases with no gene match: 10. CDR3 DNA: TGTGCCAGCAGCCCGAGACTAGCCGCGTACACAGATACGCAGTATTTT. Translated: CASSPRLAAYTDTQYF.

This clonotype was found many times. The genes are TRBV5-1 and TRBJ2-3; 9 bases are a match to TRBD2. CDR1 and CDR2 (germline): SGHRS, YFSETQ. This CDR3 has 16 amino acids. The ends lost 0 bases at V and 4 bases at J; junction bases unmatched: 6. The CDR3 region has the DNA TGCGCCAGCAGCTTGGTCCTAGCGGGATTAGCAGATACGCAGTATTTT. It translates to CASSLVLAGLADTQYF.